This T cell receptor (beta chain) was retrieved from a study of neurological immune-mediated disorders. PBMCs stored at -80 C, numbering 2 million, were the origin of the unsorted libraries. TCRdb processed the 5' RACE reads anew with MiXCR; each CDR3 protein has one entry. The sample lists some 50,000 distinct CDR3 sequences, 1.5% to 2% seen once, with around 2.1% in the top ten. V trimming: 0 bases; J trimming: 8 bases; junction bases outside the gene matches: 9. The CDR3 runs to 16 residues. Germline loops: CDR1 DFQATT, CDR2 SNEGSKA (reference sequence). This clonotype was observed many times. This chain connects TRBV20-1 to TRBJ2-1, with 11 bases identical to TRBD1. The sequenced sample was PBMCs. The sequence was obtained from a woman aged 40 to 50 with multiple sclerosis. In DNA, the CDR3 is TGCAGTGCTAGAGATCAAGGGACAGGGGGTGGCGATGAGCAGTTCTTC. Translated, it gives CSARDQGTGGGDEQFF.